This T cell receptor (beta chain) was found in a study of blood T cell repertoires in COVID-19. Study summary: Collection of acute and convalescent COVID-19 samples took place in the United States, Italy and Spain. The analysed material was cDNA or gDNA that came from T cells, B-cell-depleted T cells, or PBMCs.

In the authors' workflow: Reference gene primer amplification gave nucleated cell count estimates. TCRdb keeps only in-frame clones here, not all; method: immunoSEQ multiplex PCR. V and J calls and clone size follow that table, whereas D and trimming were derived from the DNA. The table has approximately 90,000 clones, more than 65% seen once; the top ten hold 6.3%. The CDR3 length is 14 residues. Germline V gene sequence: CDR1 LNHDA, CDR2 SQIVND (reference sequence). V shed 2 bases and J shed 6 bases, with 13 bases lying between them. Enrollment of patients from Seattle took place during active infection, with longitudinal follow-up.

V and J are TRBV19 and TRBJ1-2; D is uncertain. What was sequenced was peripheral blood. The sequence derives from a man aged 70-80 years with COVID-19, enrolled during active disease. This chain's CDR3 is CASSIKEAGDGYTF. As DNA, the CDR3 is TGTGCCAGTAGTATAAAGGAGGCGGGAGATGGCTACACCTTC.